The entry below describes one T cell receptor (beta chain). Here immunoSEQ multiplex PCR was the method, and the copy in TCRdb shows in-frame clones only, minus some. The data show about 150,000 clones, with 80% to 90% seen just once and roughly 3.9% held by the top ten. This sample was taken from a study of blood T cell repertoires in COVID-19. Germline loops: CDR1 SNHLY, CDR2 FYNNEI. The V end lost 4 bases, the J end lost 0 bases, and 13 bases lay between the germline ends. The CDR3 sequence is 16 residues long. This chain connects TRBV2 to TRBJ1-3; D remains unclear. This receptor was taken from a man aged 50 to 60 who had recovered from COVID-19. The sample comprised PBMCs or T cells enriched from blood (not recorded which). This chain's CDR3 is CASSVFGGSSGNTIYF. CDR3 nucleotides: TGTGCCAGCAGTGTGTTCGGCGGGAGCTCTGGAAACACCATATATTTT. The full variable domain, in which reference TRBV2 and TRBJ1-3 provide the parts outside the CDR3, is EPEVTQTPSHQVTQMGQEVILRCVPISNHLYFYWYRQILGQKVEFLVSFYNNEISEKSEIFDDQFSVERPDGSNFTLKIRSTKLEDSAMYFCASSVFGGSSGNTIYFGEGSWLTVV.